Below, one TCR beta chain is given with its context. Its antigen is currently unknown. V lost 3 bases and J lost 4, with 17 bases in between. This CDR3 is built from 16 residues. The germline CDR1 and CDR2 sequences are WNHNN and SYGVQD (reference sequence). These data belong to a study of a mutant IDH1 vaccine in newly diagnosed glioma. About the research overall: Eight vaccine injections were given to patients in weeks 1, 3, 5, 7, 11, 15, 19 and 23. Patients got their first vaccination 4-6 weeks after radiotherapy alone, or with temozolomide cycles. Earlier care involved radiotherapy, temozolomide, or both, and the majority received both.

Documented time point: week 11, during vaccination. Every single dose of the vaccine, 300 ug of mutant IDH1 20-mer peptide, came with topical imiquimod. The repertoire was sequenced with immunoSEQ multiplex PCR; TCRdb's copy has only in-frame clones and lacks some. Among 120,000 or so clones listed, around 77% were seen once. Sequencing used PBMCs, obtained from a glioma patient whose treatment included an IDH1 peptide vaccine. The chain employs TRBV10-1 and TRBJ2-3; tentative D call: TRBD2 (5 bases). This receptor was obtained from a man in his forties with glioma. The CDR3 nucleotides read TGCGCCAGCAGTGAAAAGATTAGAGGGTGGTCAGATACGCAGTATTTT. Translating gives CASSEKIRGWSDTQYF.